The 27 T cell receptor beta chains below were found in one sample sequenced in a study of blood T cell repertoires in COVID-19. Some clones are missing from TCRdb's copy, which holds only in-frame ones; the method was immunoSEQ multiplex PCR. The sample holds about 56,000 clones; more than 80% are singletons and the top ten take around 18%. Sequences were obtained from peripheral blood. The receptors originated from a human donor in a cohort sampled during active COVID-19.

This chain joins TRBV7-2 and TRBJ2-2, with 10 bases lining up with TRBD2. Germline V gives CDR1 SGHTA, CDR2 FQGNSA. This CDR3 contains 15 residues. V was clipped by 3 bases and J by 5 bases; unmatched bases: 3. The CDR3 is CASSFQRGGTGELFF. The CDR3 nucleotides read TGTGCCAGCAGCTTCCAGCGGGGGGGAACCGGGGAGCTGTTTTTT.

The CDR3 DNA reads TGCGCCAGCAGCTTAAGTCGTCGACAGGGGGTATTTTATCAGCCCCAGCATTTT. Encoded protein: CASSLSRRQGVFYQPQHF. V is TRBV5-1 and J is TRBJ1-5, with 9 bases fitting TRBD1. In germline, CDR1 is SGHRS, CDR2 YFSETQ. The CDR3 runs 18 residues. V was pared by 2 bases and J by 5 bases, with 14 bases of the junction left unmatched.

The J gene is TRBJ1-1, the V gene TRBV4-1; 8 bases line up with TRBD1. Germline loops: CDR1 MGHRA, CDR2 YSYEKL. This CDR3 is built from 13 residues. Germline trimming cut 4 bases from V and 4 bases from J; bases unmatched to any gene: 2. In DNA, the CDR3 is TGCGCCAGCAGCCCCAGGGGGCTCACTGAAGCTTTCTTT. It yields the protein CASSPRGLTEAFF.

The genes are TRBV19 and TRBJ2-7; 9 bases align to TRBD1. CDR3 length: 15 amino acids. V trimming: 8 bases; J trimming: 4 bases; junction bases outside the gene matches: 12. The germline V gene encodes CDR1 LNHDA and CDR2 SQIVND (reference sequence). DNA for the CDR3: TGTGCCAGTGGGATCCCGGGACAGGGCTCTTACGAGCAGTACTTC. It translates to CASGIPGQGSYEQYF.

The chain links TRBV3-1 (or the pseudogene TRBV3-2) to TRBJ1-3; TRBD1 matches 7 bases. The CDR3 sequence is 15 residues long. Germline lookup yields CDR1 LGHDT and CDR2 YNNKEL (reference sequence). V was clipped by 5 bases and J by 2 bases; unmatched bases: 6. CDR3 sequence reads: CASSGTDRAGNTIYF. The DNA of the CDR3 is TGTGCCAGCAGCGGGACCGACAGGGCTGGAAACACCATATATTTT.

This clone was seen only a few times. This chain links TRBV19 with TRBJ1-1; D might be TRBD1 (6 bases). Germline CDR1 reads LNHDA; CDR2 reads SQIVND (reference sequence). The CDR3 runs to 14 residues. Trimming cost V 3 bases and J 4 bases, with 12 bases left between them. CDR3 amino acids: CASSIQGRGTEAFF. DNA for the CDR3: TGTGCCAGTAGTATCCAGGGGAGAGGCACTGAAGCTTTCTTT.

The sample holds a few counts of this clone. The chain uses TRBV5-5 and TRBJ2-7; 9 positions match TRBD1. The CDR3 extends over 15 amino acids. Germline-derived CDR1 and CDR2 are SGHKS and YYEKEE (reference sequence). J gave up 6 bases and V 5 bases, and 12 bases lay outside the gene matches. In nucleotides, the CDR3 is TGTGCCAGCAGTTTCCCGGGACAGGGACTAATCGAGCAGTACTTC. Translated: CASSFPGQGLIEQYF.

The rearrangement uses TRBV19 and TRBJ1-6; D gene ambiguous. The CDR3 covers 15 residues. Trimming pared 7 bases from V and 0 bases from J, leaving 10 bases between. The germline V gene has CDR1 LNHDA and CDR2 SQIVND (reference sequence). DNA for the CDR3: TGTGCCAGTAAGGTAGCCAGCTCCTATAATTCACCCCTCCACTTT. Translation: CASKVASSYNSPLHF.

The CDR3 reads CASSLGAGSTDTQYF. CDR3 sequence (DNA): TGCGCCAGCAGCTTGGGGGCGGGGAGCACAGATACGCAGTATTTT. V usage is TRBV5-1 and J usage is TRBJ2-3, with a possible D match to TRBD2 (6 bases). The CDR3 has 15 amino acids. V was trimmed by 0 bases and J by 0 bases, leaving 8 bases between them. CDR1 and CDR2 from the germline V gene are SGHRS and YFSETQ.

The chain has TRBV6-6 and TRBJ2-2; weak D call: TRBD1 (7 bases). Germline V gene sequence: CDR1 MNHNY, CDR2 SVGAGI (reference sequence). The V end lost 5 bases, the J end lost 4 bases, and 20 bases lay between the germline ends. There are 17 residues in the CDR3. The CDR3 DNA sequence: TGTGCCAGCAGTCCCCGAAGGGCAGGGGGGAGCACCGGGGAGCTGTTTTTT. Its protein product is CASSPRRAGGSTGELFF.

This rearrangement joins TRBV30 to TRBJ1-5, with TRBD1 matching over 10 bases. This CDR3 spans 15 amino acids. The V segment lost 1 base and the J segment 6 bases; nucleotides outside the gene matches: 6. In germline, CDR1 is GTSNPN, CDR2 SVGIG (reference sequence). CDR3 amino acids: CAWSAADRGIQPQHF. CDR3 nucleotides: TGTGCCTGGAGTGCTGCGGACAGGGGGATTCAGCCCCAGCATTTT.

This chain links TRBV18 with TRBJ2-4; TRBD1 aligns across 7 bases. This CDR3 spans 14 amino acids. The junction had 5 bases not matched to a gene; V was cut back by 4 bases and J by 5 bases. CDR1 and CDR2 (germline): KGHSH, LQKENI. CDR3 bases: TGTGCCAGCTCACGCGCAGGACAGGAAAACATTCAGTACTTC. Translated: CASSRAGQENIQYF.

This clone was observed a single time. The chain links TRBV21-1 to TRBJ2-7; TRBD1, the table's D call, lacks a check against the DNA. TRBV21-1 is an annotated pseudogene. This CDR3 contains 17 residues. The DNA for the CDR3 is TGTGCCAGCAGCAAAGGATATCGGGACAGGAATGCCTACGAGCAGTACTTC. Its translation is CASSKGYRDRNAYEQYF.

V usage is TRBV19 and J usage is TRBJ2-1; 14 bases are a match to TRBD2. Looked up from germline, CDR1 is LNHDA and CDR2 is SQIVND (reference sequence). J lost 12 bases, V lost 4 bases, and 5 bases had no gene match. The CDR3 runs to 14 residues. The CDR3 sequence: CASSRLAGGLGQFF. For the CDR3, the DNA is TGTGCCAGTAGTAGACTAGCGGGGGGGTTAGGGCAGTTCTTC.

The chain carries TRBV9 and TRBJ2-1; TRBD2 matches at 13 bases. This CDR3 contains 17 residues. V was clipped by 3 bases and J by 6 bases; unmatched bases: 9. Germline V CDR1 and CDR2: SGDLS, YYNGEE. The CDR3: CASSDSTSGGAFNEQFF. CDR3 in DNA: TGTGCCAGCAGCGACAGTACTAGCGGGGGGGCGTTCAATGAGCAGTTCTTC.

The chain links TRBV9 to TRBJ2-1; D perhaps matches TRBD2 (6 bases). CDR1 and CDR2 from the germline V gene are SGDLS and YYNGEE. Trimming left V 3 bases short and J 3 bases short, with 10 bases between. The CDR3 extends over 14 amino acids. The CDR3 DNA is TGTGCCAGCAGCGATGGGGGGTACTACAATGAGCAGTTCTTC. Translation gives CASSDGGYYNEQFF.

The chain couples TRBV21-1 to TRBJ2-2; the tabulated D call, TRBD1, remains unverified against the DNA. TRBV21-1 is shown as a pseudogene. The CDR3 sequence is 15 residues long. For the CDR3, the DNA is TGTGCCAGCACCCTTGGACAGGGGGGCACCGGGGAGCTGTTTTTT. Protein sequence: CASTLGQGGTGELFF.

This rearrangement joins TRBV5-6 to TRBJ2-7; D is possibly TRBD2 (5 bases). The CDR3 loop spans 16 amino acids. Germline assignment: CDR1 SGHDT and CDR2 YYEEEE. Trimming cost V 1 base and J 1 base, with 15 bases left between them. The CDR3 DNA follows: TGTGCCAGCAGCTTGCTTGATAACGGGGAATCCTACGAGCAGTACTTC. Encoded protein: CASSLLDNGESYEQYF.

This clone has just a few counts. The CDR3 protein is CASSRGGVAASGNTIYF. CDR3 sequence (DNA): TGCGCCAGCAGCCGTGGCGGGGTGGCAGCCTCTGGAAACACCATATATTTT. V gene TRBV5-1 combines with J gene TRBJ1-3; D is uncertain. The CDR3 loop spans 17 amino acids. Germline CDR1 SGHRS, CDR2 YFSETQ. V was clipped by 4 bases and J by 0 bases, with 17 bases between them.

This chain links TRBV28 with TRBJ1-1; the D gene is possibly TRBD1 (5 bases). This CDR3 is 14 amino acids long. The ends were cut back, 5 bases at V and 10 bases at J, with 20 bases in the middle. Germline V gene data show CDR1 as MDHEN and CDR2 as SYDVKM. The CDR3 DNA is TGTGCCAGCAGTCAACCCGGGTCCGGGGGGTCAGCTTTCTTT. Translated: CASSQPGSGGSAFF.

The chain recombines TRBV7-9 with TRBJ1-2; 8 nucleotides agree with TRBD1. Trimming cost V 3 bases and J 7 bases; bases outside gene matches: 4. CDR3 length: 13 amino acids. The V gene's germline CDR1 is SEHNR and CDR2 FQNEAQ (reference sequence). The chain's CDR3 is CASSLETGVGYTF. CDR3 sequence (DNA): TGTGCCAGCAGCTTGGAGACAGGGGTTGGCTACACCTTC.

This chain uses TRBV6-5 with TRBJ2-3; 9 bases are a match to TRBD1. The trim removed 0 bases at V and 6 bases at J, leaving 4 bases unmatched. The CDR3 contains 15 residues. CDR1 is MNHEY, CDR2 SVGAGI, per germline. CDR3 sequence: CASSYSGTGKDTQYF. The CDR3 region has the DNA TGTGCCAGCAGTTACTCGGGGACAGGGAAGGATACGCAGTATTTT.

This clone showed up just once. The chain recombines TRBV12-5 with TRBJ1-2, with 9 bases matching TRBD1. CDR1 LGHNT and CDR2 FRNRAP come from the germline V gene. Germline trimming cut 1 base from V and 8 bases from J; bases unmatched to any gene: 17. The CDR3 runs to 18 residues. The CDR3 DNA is TGTGCTAGTGGTTTGGCTACAGGGGGCGGAACCAGTAGAAGGGGCTACACCTTC. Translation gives CASGLATGGGTSRRGYTF.

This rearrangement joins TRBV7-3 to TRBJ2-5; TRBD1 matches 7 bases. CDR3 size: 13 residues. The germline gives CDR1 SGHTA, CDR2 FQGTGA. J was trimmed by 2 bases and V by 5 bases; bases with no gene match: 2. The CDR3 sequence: CASSRGQQETQYF. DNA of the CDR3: TGTGCCAGCAGCCGGGGACAGCAAGAGACCCAGTACTTC.

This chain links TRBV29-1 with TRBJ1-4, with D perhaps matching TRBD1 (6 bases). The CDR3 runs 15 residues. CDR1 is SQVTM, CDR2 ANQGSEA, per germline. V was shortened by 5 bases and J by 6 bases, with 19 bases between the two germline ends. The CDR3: CSVSIGGARDEKLFF. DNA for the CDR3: TGCAGCGTTTCGATCGGGGGGGCGCGGGATGAAAAACTGTTTTTT. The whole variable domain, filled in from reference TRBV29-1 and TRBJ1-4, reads SAVISQKPSRDICQRGTSLTIQCQVDSQVTMMFWYRQQPGQSLTLIATANQGSEATYESGFVIDKFPISRPNLTFSTLTVSNMSPEDSSIYLCSVSIGGARDEKLFFGSGTQLSVL.

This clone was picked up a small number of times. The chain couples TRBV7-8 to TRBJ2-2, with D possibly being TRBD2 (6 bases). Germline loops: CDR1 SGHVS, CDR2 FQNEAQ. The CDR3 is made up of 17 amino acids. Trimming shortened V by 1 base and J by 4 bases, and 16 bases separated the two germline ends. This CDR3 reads CASSLGVTSTGTGELFF. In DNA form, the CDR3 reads TGTGCCAGCAGCTTAGGGGTTACTAGCACTGGCACCGGGGAGCTGTTTTTT.

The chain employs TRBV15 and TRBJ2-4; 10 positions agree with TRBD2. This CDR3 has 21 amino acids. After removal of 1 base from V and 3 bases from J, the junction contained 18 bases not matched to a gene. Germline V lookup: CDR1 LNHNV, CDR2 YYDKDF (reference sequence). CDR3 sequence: CATSRGRLGAGGRRVKNIQYF. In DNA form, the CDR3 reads TGTGCCACCAGCAGAGGTCGTCTGGGAGCGGGGGGGCGGAGAGTCAAAAACATTCAGTACTTC.